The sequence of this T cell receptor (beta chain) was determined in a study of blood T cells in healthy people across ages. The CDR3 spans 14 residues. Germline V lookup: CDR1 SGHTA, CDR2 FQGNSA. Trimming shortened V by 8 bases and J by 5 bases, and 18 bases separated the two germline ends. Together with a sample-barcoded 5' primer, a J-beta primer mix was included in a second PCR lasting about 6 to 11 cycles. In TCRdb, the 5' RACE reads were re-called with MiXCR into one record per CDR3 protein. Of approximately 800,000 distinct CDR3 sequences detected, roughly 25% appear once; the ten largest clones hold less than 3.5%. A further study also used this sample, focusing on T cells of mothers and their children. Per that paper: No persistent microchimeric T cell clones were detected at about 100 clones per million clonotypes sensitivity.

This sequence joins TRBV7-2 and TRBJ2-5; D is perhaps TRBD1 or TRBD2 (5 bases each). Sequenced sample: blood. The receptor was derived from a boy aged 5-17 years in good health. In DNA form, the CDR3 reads TGTGCCAGCGGCCCGAGCTCGGGGCGGGAGACCCAGTACTTC. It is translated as CASGPSSGRETQYF. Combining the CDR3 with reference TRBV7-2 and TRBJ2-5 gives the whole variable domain GAGVSQSPSNKVTEKGKDVELRCDPISGHTALYWYRQSLGQGLEFLIYFQGNSAPDKSGLPSDRFSAERTGGSVSTLTIQRTQQEDSAVYLCASGPSSGRETQYFGPGTRLLVL.